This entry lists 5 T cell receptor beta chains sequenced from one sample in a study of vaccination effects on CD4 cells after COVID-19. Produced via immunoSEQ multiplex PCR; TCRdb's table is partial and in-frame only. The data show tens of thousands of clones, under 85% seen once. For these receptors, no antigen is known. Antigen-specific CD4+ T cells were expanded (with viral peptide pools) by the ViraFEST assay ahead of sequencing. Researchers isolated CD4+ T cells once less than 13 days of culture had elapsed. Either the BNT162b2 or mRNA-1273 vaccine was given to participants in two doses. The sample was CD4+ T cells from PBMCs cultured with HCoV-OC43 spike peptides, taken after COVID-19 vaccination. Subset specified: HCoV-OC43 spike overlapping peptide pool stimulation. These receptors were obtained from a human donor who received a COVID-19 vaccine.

The DNA for the CDR3 is TGTGCCAGCAGTTCACCATCAGGGTCGGGAAACACCATATATTTT. This sequence encodes CASSSPSGSGNTIYF. This chain uses TRBV28 with TRBJ1-3; maybe TRBD1 (5 bases). Germline CDR1 is MDHEN and CDR2 is SYDVKM. The CDR3 consists of 15 residues. V gave up 4 bases and J gave up 4 bases, with 14 bases separating them.

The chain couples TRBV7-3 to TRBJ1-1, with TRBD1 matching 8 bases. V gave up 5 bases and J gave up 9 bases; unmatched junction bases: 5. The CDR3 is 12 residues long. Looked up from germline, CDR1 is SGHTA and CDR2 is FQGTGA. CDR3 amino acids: CASSGDRGKAFF. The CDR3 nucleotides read TGTGCCAGCAGCGGAGACAGGGGTAAAGCTTTCTTT.

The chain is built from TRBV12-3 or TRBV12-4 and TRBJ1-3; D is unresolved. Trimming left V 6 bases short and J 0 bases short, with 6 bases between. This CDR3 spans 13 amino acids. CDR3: CASRGSSGNTIYF. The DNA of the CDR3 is TGTGCCAGCAGGGGGAGCTCTGGAAACACCATATATTTT.

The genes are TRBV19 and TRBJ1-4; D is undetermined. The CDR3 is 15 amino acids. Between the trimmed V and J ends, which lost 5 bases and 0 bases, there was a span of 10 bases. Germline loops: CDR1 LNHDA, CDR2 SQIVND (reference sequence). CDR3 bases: TGTGCCAGTAGTTCCCGACACCCAACTAATGAAAAACTGTTTTTT. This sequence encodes CASSSRHPTNEKLFF.

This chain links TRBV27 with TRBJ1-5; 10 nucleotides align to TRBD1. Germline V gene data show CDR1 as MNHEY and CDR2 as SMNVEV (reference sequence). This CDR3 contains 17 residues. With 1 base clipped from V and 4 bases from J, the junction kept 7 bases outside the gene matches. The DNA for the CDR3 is TGTGCCAGCAGTTTATTTTTTGGGACAGGGGAGAATCAGCCCCAGCATTTT. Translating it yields CASSLFFGTGENQPQHF.